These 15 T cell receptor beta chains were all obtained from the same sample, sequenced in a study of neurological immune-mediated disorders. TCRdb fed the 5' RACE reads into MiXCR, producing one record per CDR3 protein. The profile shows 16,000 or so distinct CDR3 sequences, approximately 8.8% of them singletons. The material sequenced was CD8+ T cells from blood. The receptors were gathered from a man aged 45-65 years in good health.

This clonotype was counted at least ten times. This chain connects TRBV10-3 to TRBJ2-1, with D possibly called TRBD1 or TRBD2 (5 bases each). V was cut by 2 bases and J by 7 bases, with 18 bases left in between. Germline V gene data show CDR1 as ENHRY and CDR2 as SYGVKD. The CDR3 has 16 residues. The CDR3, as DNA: TGTGCCATCAGTGAGGAGGGGACGCTTCCCGGGAATGAGCAGTTCTTC. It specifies CAISEEGTLPGNEQFF.

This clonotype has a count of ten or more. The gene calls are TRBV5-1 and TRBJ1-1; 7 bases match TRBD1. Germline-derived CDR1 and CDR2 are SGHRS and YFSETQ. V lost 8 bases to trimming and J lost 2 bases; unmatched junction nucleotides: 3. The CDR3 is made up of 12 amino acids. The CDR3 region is CASRTGNTEAFF. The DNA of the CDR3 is TGCGCCAGTCGGACAGGCAACACTGAAGCTTTCTTT.

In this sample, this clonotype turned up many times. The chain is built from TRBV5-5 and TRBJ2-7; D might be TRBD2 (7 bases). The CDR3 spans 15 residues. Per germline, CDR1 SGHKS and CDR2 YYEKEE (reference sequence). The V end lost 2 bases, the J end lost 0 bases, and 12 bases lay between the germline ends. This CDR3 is CASSLGGGYSYEQYF. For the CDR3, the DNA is TGTGCCAGCAGCTTAGGGGGGGGTTACTCCTACGAGCAGTACTTC.

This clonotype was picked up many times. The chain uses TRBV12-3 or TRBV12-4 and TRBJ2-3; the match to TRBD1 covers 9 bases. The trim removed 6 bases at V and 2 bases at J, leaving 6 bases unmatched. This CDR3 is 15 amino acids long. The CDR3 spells CASRNDRGNTDTQYF. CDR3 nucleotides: TGTGCCAGCAGGAACGACAGGGGGAACACAGATACGCAGTATTTT.

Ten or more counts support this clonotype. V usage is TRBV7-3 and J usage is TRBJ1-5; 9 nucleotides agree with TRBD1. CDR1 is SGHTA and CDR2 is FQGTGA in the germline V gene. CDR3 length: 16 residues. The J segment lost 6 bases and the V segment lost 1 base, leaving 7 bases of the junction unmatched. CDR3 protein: CASSLIATGGRQPQHF. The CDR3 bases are TGTGCCAGCAGCTTAATTGCCACAGGGGGCCGTCAGCCCCAGCATTTT.

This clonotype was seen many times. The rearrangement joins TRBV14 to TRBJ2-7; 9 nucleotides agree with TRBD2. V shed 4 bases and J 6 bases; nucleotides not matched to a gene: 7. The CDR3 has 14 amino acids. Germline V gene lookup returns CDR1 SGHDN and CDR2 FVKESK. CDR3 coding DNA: TGTGCCAGCAGCCCCCGGCGGGAGGGCCTCGAGCAGTACTTC. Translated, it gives CASSPRREGLEQYF.

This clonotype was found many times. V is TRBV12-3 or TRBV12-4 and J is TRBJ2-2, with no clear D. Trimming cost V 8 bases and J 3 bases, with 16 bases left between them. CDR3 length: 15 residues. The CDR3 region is CASSPTVPHTGELFF. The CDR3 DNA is TGTGCCAGCTCCCCGACCGTACCCCACACCGGGGAGCTGTTTTTT.

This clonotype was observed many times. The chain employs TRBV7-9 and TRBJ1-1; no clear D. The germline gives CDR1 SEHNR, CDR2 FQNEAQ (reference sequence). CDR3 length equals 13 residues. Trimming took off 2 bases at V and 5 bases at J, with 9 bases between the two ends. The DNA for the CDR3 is TGTGCCAGCAGCTTATTCTATAGGACTGAAGCTTTCTTT. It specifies CASSLFYRTEAFF.

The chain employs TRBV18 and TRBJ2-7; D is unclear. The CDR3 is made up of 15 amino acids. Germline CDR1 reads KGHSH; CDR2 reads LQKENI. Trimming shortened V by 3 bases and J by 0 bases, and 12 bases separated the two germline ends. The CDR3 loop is CASSPDPFSSYEQYF. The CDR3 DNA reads TGTGCCAGCTCACCGGATCCCTTTAGCTCCTACGAGCAGTACTTC.

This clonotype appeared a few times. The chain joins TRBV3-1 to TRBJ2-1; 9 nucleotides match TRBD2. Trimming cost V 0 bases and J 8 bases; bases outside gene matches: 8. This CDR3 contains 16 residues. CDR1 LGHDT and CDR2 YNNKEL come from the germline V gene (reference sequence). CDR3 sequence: CASSQEAGGLVHEQFF. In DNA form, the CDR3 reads TGTGCCAGCAGCCAAGAGGCGGGAGGGCTTGTCCATGAGCAGTTCTTC.

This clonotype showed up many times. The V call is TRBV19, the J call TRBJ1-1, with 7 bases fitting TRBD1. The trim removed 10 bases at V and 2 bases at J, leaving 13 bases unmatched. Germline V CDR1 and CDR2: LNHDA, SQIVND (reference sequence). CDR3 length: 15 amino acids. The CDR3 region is CATEVTGNGNTEAFF. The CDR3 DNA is TGTGCCACCGAAGTGACAGGGAATGGAAACACTGAAGCTTTCTTT.

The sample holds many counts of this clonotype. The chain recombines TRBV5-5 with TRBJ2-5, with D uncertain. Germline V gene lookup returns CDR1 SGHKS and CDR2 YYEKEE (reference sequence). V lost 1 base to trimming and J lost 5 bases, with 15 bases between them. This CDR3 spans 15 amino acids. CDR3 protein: CASSLIHGRWETQYF. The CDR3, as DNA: TGTGCCAGCAGCTTGATCCACGGACGGTGGGAGACCCAGTACTTC.

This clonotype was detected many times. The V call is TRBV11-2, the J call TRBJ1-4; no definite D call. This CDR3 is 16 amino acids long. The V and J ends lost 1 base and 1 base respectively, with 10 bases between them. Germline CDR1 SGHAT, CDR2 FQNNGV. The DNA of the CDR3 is TGTGCCAGCAGCTTAGGGCAGACGGTAACTAATGAAAAACTGTTTTTT. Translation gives CASSLGQTVTNEKLFF.

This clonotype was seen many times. The CDR3 DNA reads as TGCAGTGCTAGAGAGGCTAGCGGGGAGTCCTACGAGCAGTACTTC. It specifies CSAREASGESYEQYF. The V call is TRBV20-1, the J call TRBJ2-7, with 9 bases identical to TRBD2. The CDR3 length is 15 residues. The germline V gene has CDR1 DFQATT and CDR2 SNEGSKA (reference sequence). V was clipped by 0 bases and J by 1 base; unmatched bases: 4.

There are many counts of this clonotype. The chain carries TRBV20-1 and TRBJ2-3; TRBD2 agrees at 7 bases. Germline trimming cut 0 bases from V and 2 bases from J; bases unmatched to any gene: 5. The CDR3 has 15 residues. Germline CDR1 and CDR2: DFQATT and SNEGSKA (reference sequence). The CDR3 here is CSARDRGVATDTQYF. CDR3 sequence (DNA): TGCAGTGCTAGAGACCGGGGGGTAGCCACAGATACGCAGTATTTT.